This T cell receptor (beta chain) comes out of a study of cytomegalovirus exposure and HLA in healthy donors. Study-wide points: Donor immune exposure was known only as CMV serostatus. Researchers reported in a later analysis that a missense DCLRE1C variant was tied to TCR beta V- and J-gene trimming.

Concerning this clone: Its specificity is not known.

In the PCR, 60 Vbeta and 13 Jbeta primers were used. The assay was immunoSEQ multiplex PCR, and TCRdb's table has in-frame clones only and misses some. The sample shows under 150,000 clones, 80% to 90% of them seen only once. Source material: PBMCs. This clonotype was sampled from a woman in her thirties or forties in good health and CMV-seropositive.

The CDR3 DNA sequence: TGTGCCAGCACCCAGACAGGTTTGGGCACTGAAGCTTTCTTT. Translation gives CASTQTGLGTEAFF. This chain connects TRBV28 to TRBJ1-1, with D possibly TRBD1 on 6 matching bases. The V end was cut by 7 bases, the J end by 4 bases, with 16 bases between. CDR1 MDHEN and CDR2 SYDVKM come from the germline V gene. The CDR3 extends over 14 amino acids.